The next 27 T cell receptor beta chains were all read from a single sample in a study of T cells after yellow fever vaccination. MiXCR, run by TCRdb on the 5' RACE reads, gives a single entry per CDR3 protein. Among 95,000 to 100,000 distinct CDR3 sequences listed, 5.8% were seen once. The sample consisted of CD8+ T cells sorted from PBMCs, taken 10 days after the yellow fever booster vaccination. The receptors were sampled from a man between 18 and 35 years old who received the YFV17D yellow fever vaccine.

This clonotype was seen a few times. The chain uses TRBV4-2 and TRBJ2-3; D is undetermined. The ends were cut back, 0 bases at V and 1 base at J, with 14 bases in the middle. The CDR3 runs to 17 residues. Per germline, CDR1 LGHNA and CDR2 YNFKEQ. CDR3 sequence reads: CASSQDGPGRGTDTQYF. CDR3 in DNA: TGTGCCAGCAGCCAAGATGGGCCGGGTAGGGGCACAGATACGCAGTATTTT.

This clonotype was counted only a few times. The V and J genes are TRBV9 and TRBJ2-2; 9 bases agree with TRBD2. The junction had 2 bases not matched to a gene; V was cut back by 1 base and J by 7 bases. This CDR3 comprises 14 residues. Germline lookup yields CDR1 SGDLS and CDR2 YYNGEE. CDR3 nucleotides: TGTGCCAGCAGCGTATCTAGCGGGGTCGGGGAGCTGTTTTTT. This sequence encodes CASSVSSGVGELFF.

This clonotype was counted between two and nine times. This chain connects TRBV19 to TRBJ2-2; unclear D gene. Germline V gives CDR1 LNHDA, CDR2 SQIVND (reference sequence). Trimming stripped 3 bases from V and 9 bases from J, with 14 bases between. The CDR3 length is 14 residues. CDR3 sequence reads: CASSMAGPGWELFF. The CDR3 DNA is TGTGCCAGTAGTATGGCCGGGCCGGGCTGGGAGCTGTTTTTT.

The V and J genes are TRBV7-9 and TRBJ1-1; the D is unclear. V was trimmed by 3 bases and J by 11 bases, leaving 13 bases between them. The CDR3 runs to 12 residues. Germline CDR1 reads SEHNR; CDR2 reads FQNEAQ (reference sequence). CDR3 in amino acids: CASSFLPRSAFF. In nucleotides, the CDR3 is TGTGCCAGCAGCTTTCTCCCGAGGTCGGCTTTCTTT. Together with reference TRBV7-9 and TRBJ1-1, the CDR3 gives the full variable domain: DTGVSQNPRHKITKRGQNVTFRCDPISEHNRLYWYRQTLGQGPEFLTYFQNEAQLEKSRLLSDRFSAERPKGSFSTLEIQRTEQGDSAMYLCASSFLPRSAFFGQGTRLTVV.

The V call is TRBV7-8, the J call TRBJ2-7, with a possible D match to TRBD1 (6 bases). Per germline, CDR1 SGHVS and CDR2 FQNEAQ. CDR3 length: 15 amino acids. The ends were cut back, 3 bases at V and 7 bases at J, with 19 bases in the middle. Written as DNA, the CDR3 is TGTGCCAGCAGCTTTGCGAGGACAGACGACTGGGAGCAGTACGTC. It translates to CASSFARTDDWEQYV.

The V and J genes are TRBV6-6 and TRBJ2-2; D is unclear. CDR1 and CDR2 from the germline V gene are MNHNY and SVGAGI (reference sequence). The CDR3 has 19 amino acids. Deletions cut 6 bases from V and 2 bases from J, with 25 bases between. The chain's CDR3 is CASRSRVTETLYNTGELFF. DNA for the CDR3: TGTGCCAGCAGAAGCCGGGTCACTGAGACTTTATACAACACCGGGGAGCTGTTTTTT.

This clonotype was seen more than once but under ten times. The chain uses TRBV12-3 or TRBV12-4 and TRBJ1-5; a possible D gene is TRBD1 (5 bases). V was cut by 7 bases and J by 9 bases, with 31 bases left in between. The CDR3 totals 18 residues. CDR3: CASILGGLSGLGGGPQHF. CDR3 coding DNA: TGTGCCAGCATCCTGGGAGGGTTATCGGGCCTCGGGGGGGGGCCCCAGCATTTT.

The chain combines TRBV2 with TRBJ2-7, with 10 bases fitting TRBD2. V shed 8 bases and J 6 bases; nucleotides not matched to a gene: 13. The CDR3 is 15 amino acids. Germline loops: CDR1 SNHLY, CDR2 FYNNEI. The CDR3 coding sequence is TGTGCCAGCGCACGCTCAGCGGGGGGGCCTGCCGAGCAGTACTTC. Protein sequence: CASARSAGGPAEQYF. Supplemented by reference TRBV2 and TRBJ2-7, the full variable domain reads EPEVTQTPSHQVTQMGQEVILRCVPISNHLYFYWYRQILGQKVEFLVSFYNNEISEKSEIFDDQFSVERPDGSNFTLKIRSTKLEDSAMYFCASARSAGGPAEQYFGPGTRLTVT.

A few counts support this clonotype. J is TRBJ2-1 and V is TRBV5-1; perhaps TRBD2 as D (7 bases). Germline V gene lookup returns CDR1 SGHRS and CDR2 YFSETQ. The CDR3 length is 13 residues. Trimming cost V 4 bases and J 8 bases, with 13 bases left between them. The CDR3: CASSGGARYEQFF. The CDR3 DNA reads as TGCGCCAGCAGCGGGGGGGCTAGGTATGAGCAGTTCTTC. The entire variable domain, with the rest obtained from reference TRBV5-1 and TRBJ2-1, is as follows: KAGVTQTPRYLIKTRGQQVTLSCSPISGHRSVSWYQQTPGQGLQFLFEYFSETQRNKGNFPGRFSGRQFSNSRSEMNVSTLELGDSALYLCASSGGARYEQFFGPGTRLTVL.

This clonotype was observed many times. This sequence joins TRBV5-1 and TRBJ2-7, with 9 bases identical to TRBD1. CDR1 and CDR2 from the germline V gene are SGHRS and YFSETQ. With 2 bases clipped from V and 6 bases from J, the junction kept 6 bases outside the gene matches. The CDR3 contains 14 residues. As DNA, the CDR3 is TGCGCCAGCAGCTTTCTTACAGGGGGCTCCGAGCAGTACTTC. It translates to CASSFLTGGSEQYF.

Only a few counts were recorded for this clonotype. This chain links TRBV27 with TRBJ2-3, with D possibly being TRBD1 or TRBD2 (5 bases each). This CDR3 is 10 amino acids long. Per germline, CDR1 MNHEY and CDR2 SMNVEV (reference sequence). Trimming took 8 bases from V and 14 from J, leaving 14 bases between them. The CDR3 coding sequence is TGTGCCAGCGGGACCCCTAGGGGGTATTTT. Its protein product is CASGTPRGYF.

This clonotype was counted only a few times. This chain uses TRBV4-3 with TRBJ2-3, with D possibly matching TRBD1 (5 bases). Trimming pared 0 bases from V and 4 bases from J, leaving 11 bases between. Germline loops: CDR1 LGHNA, CDR2 YSLEER. This CDR3 contains 15 residues. Here the CDR3 reads CASSQDTAGSDTQYF. The CDR3 region has the DNA TGCGCCAGCAGCCAAGATACTGCAGGGTCAGATACGCAGTATTTT.

At least ten counts were recorded for this clonotype. The chain carries TRBV7-9 and TRBJ2-5; D unresolved. In germline, CDR1 is SEHNR, CDR2 FQNEAQ (reference sequence). This CDR3 has 14 residues. Trimming pared 3 bases from V and 4 bases from J, leaving 12 bases between. The CDR3 protein is CASSFQREIETQYF. The CDR3 region has the DNA TGTGCCAGCAGCTTCCAGAGAGAGATAGAGACCCAGTACTTC.

The J gene is TRBJ2-1, the V gene TRBV6-6; D perhaps matches TRBD2 (6 bases). V lost 0 bases, J lost 5 bases, and 17 bases lay in between. The CDR3 is made up of 17 amino acids. CDR1 is MNHNY, CDR2 SVGAGI, per germline (reference sequence). The chain's CDR3 is CASSYSRSGVVDNEQFF. CDR3 sequence (DNA): TGTGCCAGCAGTTACTCGAGGTCGGGGGTGGTGGACAATGAGCAGTTCTTC.

This clonotype came up a few times. V gene TRBV24-1 combines with J gene TRBJ2-3; the D gene is possibly TRBD1 (5 bases). The length of the CDR3 is 16 residues. Trimming cost V 4 bases and J 0 bases, with 13 bases left between them. CDR1 is KGHDR and CDR2 is SFDVKD in the germline V gene. This chain's CDR3 is CATSDPTVLSTDTQYF. CDR3 sequence (DNA): TGTGCCACCAGTGACCCGACAGTCCTTAGCACAGATACGCAGTATTTT.

This chain uses TRBV14 with TRBJ1-1; D possibly corresponds to TRBD1 (5 bases). This CDR3 is 14 amino acids long. V was trimmed by 4 bases and J by 3 bases, leaving 12 bases between them. Germline assignment: CDR1 SGHDN and CDR2 FVKESK. The CDR3 reads CASSPHRTHTEAFF. In nucleotides, the CDR3 is TGTGCCAGCAGCCCCCACCGGACACACACTGAAGCTTTCTTT.

This CDR3 is CASSPPGGIDNEQFF. In DNA, the CDR3 is TGTGCCAGCAGCCCCCCCGGGGGGATTGACAATGAGCAGTTCTTC. The chain employs TRBV11-2 and TRBJ2-1, with TRBD2 identical over 7 bases. The CDR3 has 15 residues. Germline V gene sequence: CDR1 SGHAT, CDR2 FQNNGV. The junction had 9 bases not matched to a gene; V was cut back by 5 bases and J by 5 bases.

Many counts were recorded for this clonotype. The CDR3 DNA reads TGTGCCAGCAGCACCAGATCGGCGGGTGAAGCTTTCTTT. This translates into CASSTRSAGEAFF. This chain uses TRBV7-2 with TRBJ1-1, with D uncertain. This CDR3 spans 13 amino acids. The ends were cut back, 5 bases at V and 7 bases at J, with 14 bases in the middle. The V gene's germline CDR1 is SGHTA and CDR2 FQGNSA.

This clonotype was counted only a few times. This chain's CDR3 is CASSLREGQGFTYEQYF. The CDR3 nucleotides read TGCGCCAGCAGCCTCAGAGAGGGGCAGGGGTTCACCTACGAGCAGTACTTC. The gene calls are TRBV4-3 and TRBJ2-7, with D perhaps TRBD1 (6 bases). Trimming pared 4 bases from V and 2 bases from J, leaving 21 bases between. Germline V gene lookup returns CDR1 LGHNA and CDR2 YSLEER. CDR3 size: 17 residues.

This clonotype was detected a few times. The chain joins TRBV6-5 to TRBJ2-2, with 7 positions matching TRBD1. Germline loops: CDR1 MNHEY, CDR2 SVGAGI. V was clipped by 7 bases and J by 13 bases; unmatched bases: 18. The CDR3 spans 15 residues. CDR3 bases: TGTGCCAGCAAAATAGAACAGGGGAGCCGGGTGGGGCTGTTTTTT. Amino acids: CASKIEQGSRVGLFF.

This clonotype was counted a few times. V usage is TRBV4-1 and J usage is TRBJ1-5, with D uncertain. The ends were cut back, 1 base at V and 4 bases at J, with 11 bases in the middle. Per the germline V gene, CDR1 is MGHRA and CDR2 is YSYEKL. The CDR3 is 15 amino acids. CDR3 amino acids: CASSQVDSRNQPQHF. The CDR3, as DNA: TGCGCCAGCAGCCAAGTAGATTCGAGGAATCAGCCCCAGCATTTT.

The rearrangement uses TRBV7-2 and TRBJ2-5, with 7 bases lining up with TRBD2. The germline gives CDR1 SGHTA, CDR2 FQGNSA. The CDR3 has 14 residues. V lost 5 bases to trimming and J lost 4 bases; unmatched junction nucleotides: 7. The CDR3, as DNA: TGTGCCAGCAGCCCCGATCCGGGGGGAGAGACCCAGTACTTC. Translating gives CASSPDPGGETQYF.

This clonotype occurred many times. The V gene is TRBV11-2, the J gene TRBJ2-1; D possibly matches TRBD1 or TRBD2 (5 bases each). The CDR3 is 14 residues long. Deletions cut 3 bases from V and 4 bases from J, with 10 bases between. In germline, CDR1 is SGHAT, CDR2 FQNNGV. The chain's CDR3 is CASSFSGQYNEQFF. The CDR3, as DNA: TGTGCCAGCAGCTTCAGCGGACAATACAATGAGCAGTTCTTC.

Here the CDR3 DNA reads TGCAGCGTCGCAGGGGCTAGCGGGGGCCCTAATGAGCAGTTCTTC. Translated, it gives CSVAGASGGPNEQFF. The V and J genes are TRBV29-1 and TRBJ2-1, with 10 nucleotides matching TRBD2. V lost 6 bases, J lost 7 bases, and 12 bases stayed unmatched. The CDR3 covers 15 residues. Germline lookup yields CDR1 SQVTM and CDR2 ANQGSEA.

This clonotype was detected many times. The chain uses TRBV7-9 and TRBJ2-7; a possible D gene is TRBD2 (6 bases). The CDR3 totals 13 residues. From germline, CDR1 is SEHNR and CDR2 FQNEAQ (reference sequence). Between the trimmed V and J ends, which lost 5 bases and 4 bases, there was a span of 12 bases. CDR3 residues: CASSPWGVYEQYF. DNA for the CDR3: TGTGCCAGCAGCCCCTGGGGGGTGTACGAGCAGTACTTC.

This clonotype has a handful of counts. This rearrangement joins TRBV13 to TRBJ2-5, with 10 bases aligning to TRBD2. J was trimmed by 5 bases and V by 5 bases; bases with no gene match: 23. The CDR3 spans 20 residues. The germline V gene encodes CDR1 PRHDT and CDR2 FYEKMQ (reference sequence). CDR3 bases: TGTGCCAGCAGCCCCCTCGTGGGAGCGGGGGGGCCTGAGGATCCCGAGACCCAGTACTTC. Protein sequence: CASSPLVGAGGPEDPETQYF.

This clonotype was counted a few times. The chain is built from TRBV4-3 and TRBJ2-6, with D perhaps matching TRBD2 (5 bases). V lost 5 bases and J lost 2, with 7 bases in between. This CDR3 is 14 amino acids long. Germline CDR1 and CDR2: LGHNA and YSLEER. The CDR3 DNA reads TGCGCCAGCAGCGGAGGTACTGGGGCCAACGTCCTGACTTTC. It encodes CASSGGTGANVLTF.